The sequence of this T cell receptor beta chain was determined in a study of blood T cells in healthy people across ages. The use of a sample-barcoded 5' primer and a J-beta primer mix characterized a second PCR of 7 to 11 cycles. MiXCR, applied by TCRdb to the 5' RACE reads, yields one record per CDR3 protein. The sample consists of over 1.5 million distinct CDR3 sequences, about 50% of them appearing once. There are 12 residues in the CDR3. Germline V lookup: CDR1 SGHTA, CDR2 FQGNSA. V lost 7 bases to trimming and J lost 5 bases, with 12 bases between them. V gene TRBV7-2 combines with J gene TRBJ2-7, with D possibly TRBD2 on 6 matching bases. The TCR was taken from a woman between 40 and 50 years old in good health. The specimen was blood. CDR3 nucleotide sequence: TGTGCCAGCACCCTGCGGAGGGACGAGCAGTACTTC. This sequence encodes CASTLRRDEQYF. The complete variable domain, with remaining parts taken from reference TRBV7-2 and TRBJ2-7, reads GAGVSQSPSNKVTEKGKDVELRCDPISGHTALYWYRQSLGQGLEFLIYFQGNSAPDKSGLPSDRFSAERTGGSVSTLTIQRTQQEDSAVYLCASTLRRDEQYFGPGTRLTVT.